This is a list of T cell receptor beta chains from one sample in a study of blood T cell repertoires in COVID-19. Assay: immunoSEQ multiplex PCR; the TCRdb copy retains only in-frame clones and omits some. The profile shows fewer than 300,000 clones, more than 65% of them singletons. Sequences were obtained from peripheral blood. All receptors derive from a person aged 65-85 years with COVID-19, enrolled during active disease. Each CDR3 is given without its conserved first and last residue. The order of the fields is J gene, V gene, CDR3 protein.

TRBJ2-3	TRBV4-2	ASSQDPPLSGGRTDTQY
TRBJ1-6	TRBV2	ASSEVAGRGSPLH
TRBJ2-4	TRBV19	ASSIGFGGTKNIQY
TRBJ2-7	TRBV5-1	ASSLLGSSSYEQY
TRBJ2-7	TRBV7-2	ASSPGLAGPYEQY
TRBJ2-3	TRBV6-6	ASTPGPRQDTQY
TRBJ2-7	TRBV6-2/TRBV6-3	ASSYGTSGSFTYEQY
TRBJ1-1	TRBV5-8	ASSLGVARQTEAF
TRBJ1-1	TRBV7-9	ASSLGQQAF
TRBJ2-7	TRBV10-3	AMSISNREEQY
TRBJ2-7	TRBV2	ANPPNRQPSYEQY